These 28 T cell receptor beta chains were all obtained from the same sample, sequenced in a study of OX40 agonist ivuxolimab in advanced cancers. Some clones are missing from TCRdb's copy, which holds only in-frame ones; the method was immunoSEQ multiplex PCR. The profile shows 60,000 to 75,000 clones, roughly 84% of them singletons. The starting material was CD4+ or CD8+ T cells sorted from blood, obtained in a trial of the OX40 agonist ivuxolimab. All receptors come from an adult with an advanced solid tumor such as melanoma, head and neck, liver or kidney cancer.

V usage is TRBV10-2 and J usage is TRBJ2-1; no definite D call. Germline CDR1 WSHSY, CDR2 SAAADI. V lost 9 bases, J lost 0 bases, and 12 bases lay in between. The CDR3 has 14 residues. The CDR3 sequence: CASTETTSYNEQFF. The CDR3 nucleotides read TGCGCCAGTACAGAGACCACCTCCTACAATGAGCAGTTCTTC.

The sample holds one count of this clone. The rearrangement uses TRBV30 and TRBJ1-2, with D perhaps TRBD1 (5 bases). Germline CDR1 is GTSNPN and CDR2 is SVGIG (reference sequence). This CDR3 has 12 residues. The germline V and J ends were trimmed by 1 base and 5 bases, with 8 bases remaining between them. CDR3 nucleotides: TGTGCCTGGAGTGAGGACATTTATGGCTACACCTTC. Encoded protein: CAWSEDIYGYTF. Drawing the rest from reference TRBV30 and TRBJ1-2, the complete variable domain is SQTIHQWPATLVQPVGSPLSLECTVEGTSNPNLYWYRQAAGRGLQLLFYSVGIGQISSEVPQNLSASRPQDRQFILSSKKLLLSDSGFYLCAWSEDIYGYTFGSGTRLTVV.

The CDR3 coding sequence is TGCGCCAGCAGTACCGACATTTTTGGTACTGAAGCTTTCTTT. It yields the protein CASSTDIFGTEAFF. The V and J genes are TRBV5-1 and TRBJ1-1; unclear D gene. CDR3 size: 14 residues. Trimming removed 5 bases from V and 5 bases from J, with 16 bases in between. Germline CDR1 SGHRS, CDR2 YFSETQ. The full variable domain, with the rest looked up from reference TRBV5-1 and TRBJ1-1, is KAGVTQTPRYLIKTRGQQVTLSCSPISGHRSVSWYQQTPGQGLQFLFEYFSETQRNKGNFPGRFSGRQFSNSRSEMNVSTLELGDSALYLCASSTDIFGTEAFFGQGTRLTVV.

The count of this clone is one. V and J are TRBV18 and TRBJ2-3; D is perhaps TRBD2 (5 bases). Germline V gives CDR1 KGHSH, CDR2 LQKENI. CDR3 length: 15 amino acids. The ends were cut back, 2 bases at V and 3 bases at J, with 12 bases in the middle. The CDR3, as DNA: TGTGCCAGCTCACCAGGAGGCTACCGGACAGATACGCAGTATTTT. It is translated as CASSPGGYRTDTQYF.

This clone was recorded a few times. The chain couples TRBV7-9 to TRBJ2-1; TRBD2 is a possible D gene (7 bases). Germline CDR1 is SEHNR and CDR2 is FQNEAQ (reference sequence). The CDR3 runs 11 residues. V lost 11 bases, J lost 12 bases, and 17 bases lay in between. The CDR3 region is CAVFGGAVQFF. In DNA form, the CDR3 reads TGTGCCGTCTTTGGGGGGGCCGTGCAGTTCTTC.

The chain carries TRBV7-2 and TRBJ1-3; the match to TRBD1 covers 7 bases. CDR1 and CDR2 (germline): SGHTA, FQGNSA. V trimming: 6 bases; J trimming: 0 bases; junction bases outside the gene matches: 8. CDR3 length equals 16 residues. CDR3: CASSRDSPLSGNTIYF. The CDR3 DNA is TGTGCCAGCAGTAGGGACAGTCCCCTCTCTGGAAACACCATATATTTT.

The V and J genes are TRBV7-9 and TRBJ1-4, with D possibly TRBD1 on 5 matching bases. Germline V CDR1 and CDR2: SEHNR, FQNEAQ (reference sequence). This CDR3 comprises 17 residues. With 4 bases removed from V and 2 bases from J, the gap between germline ends came to 17 bases. The CDR3 loop is CASSSVGGWATNEKLFF. The CDR3 bases are TGTGCCAGCAGCTCCGTGGGGGGGTGGGCGACTAATGAAAAACTGTTTTTT. The whole variable domain, remainder taken from reference TRBV7-9 and TRBJ1-4, is DTGVSQNPRHKITKRGQNVTFRCDPISEHNRLYWYRQTLGQGPEFLTYFQNEAQLEKSRLLSDRFSAERPKGSFSTLEIQRTEQGDSAMYLCASSSVGGWATNEKLFFGSGTQLSVL.

The V and J genes are TRBV7-2 and TRBJ2-2; D is unresolved. CDR1 and CDR2 from the germline V gene are SGHTA and FQGNSA. This CDR3 is built from 16 residues. Trimming removed 2 bases at V and 1 base at J, with 11 bases between. The CDR3, as DNA: TGTGCCAGCAGCTTACGAGCGCGGAGGAACACCGGGGAGCTGTTTTTT. It encodes CASSLRARRNTGELFF.

This chain joins TRBV2 and TRBJ1-1, with 7 bases matching TRBD1. The CDR3 is 14 residues long. CDR1 is SNHLY, CDR2 FYNNEI, per germline. The V segment lost 7 bases and the J segment 3 bases; nucleotides outside the gene matches: 8. Here the CDR3 DNA reads TGTGCCAGCAATCCCGACAGGGTCTACACTGAAGCTTTCTTT. Translation gives CASNPDRVYTEAFF. Full variable domain (remainder filled in from reference TRBV2 and TRBJ1-1): EPEVTQTPSHQVTQMGQEVILRCVPISNHLYFYWYRQILGQKVEFLVSFYNNEISEKSEIFDDQFSVERPDGSNFTLKIRSTKLEDSAMYFCASNPDRVYTEAFFGQGTRLTVV.

The chain links TRBV12-5 to TRBJ2-5; no clear D. Germline assignment: CDR1 LGHNT and CDR2 FRNRAP. The CDR3 is made up of 13 amino acids. Trimming removed 4 bases from V and 3 bases from J, with 9 bases in between. Written as DNA, the CDR3 is TGTGCTAGTGGTTCCCGGATGGAAGAGACCCAGTACTTC. Residues: CASGSRMEETQYF. The full variable domain, its missing parts supplied by reference TRBV12-5 and TRBJ2-5, is DARVTQTPRHKVTEMGQEVTMRCQPILGHNTVFWYRQTMMQGLELLAYFRNRAPLDDSGMPKDRFSAEMPDATLATLKIQPSEPRDSAVYFCASGSRMEETQYFGPGTRLLVL.

V usage is TRBV5-4 and J usage is TRBJ2-3, with D uncertain. V gave up 0 bases and J gave up 4 bases, with 18 bases separating them. CDR3 length: 17 amino acids. Per germline, CDR1 SGHNT and CDR2 YYREEE (reference sequence). CDR3 amino acids: CASSLVGRSIGADTQYF. Written as DNA, the CDR3 is TGTGCCAGCAGCTTGGTCGGGCGAAGTATTGGCGCAGATACGCAGTATTTT.

The genes are TRBV19 and TRBJ2-5; the D gene is possibly TRBD2 (5 bases). Between the trimmed V and J ends, which lost 5 bases and 0 bases, there was a span of 16 bases. CDR3 size: 16 residues. Per germline, CDR1 LNHDA and CDR2 SQIVND (reference sequence). The CDR3, as DNA: TGTGCCAGTAGTGCCGCGCTTGTAGCGTACCAAGAGACCCAGTACTTC. It specifies CASSAALVAYQETQYF. Filled out from reference TRBV19 and TRBJ2-5, the complete variable domain reads DGGITQSPKYLFRKEGQNVTLSCEQNLNHDAMYWYRQDPGQGLRLIYYSQIVNDFQKGDIAEGYSVSREKKESFPLTVTSAQKNPTAFYLCASSAALVAYQETQYFGPGTRLLVL.

Here the CDR3 reads CSVLQVPGELFF. CDR3 DNA: TGCAGCGTCCTGCAGGTTCCCGGGGAGCTGTTTTTT. The V gene is TRBV29-1, the J gene TRBJ2-2; no firm D call. This CDR3 comprises 12 residues. CDR1 SQVTM and CDR2 ANQGSEA come from the germline V gene. Trimming removed 6 bases from V and 6 bases from J, with 11 bases in between.

The V gene is TRBV25-1, the J gene TRBJ2-3; TRBD1 might be the D (5 bases). This CDR3 has 16 residues. Trimming cost V 8 bases and J 2 bases, with 20 bases left between them. The V gene's germline CDR1 is MGHDK and CDR2 SYGVNS. The CDR3 region has the DNA TGTGCCAGCGCTCGTAAGGACATCCCGTACACAGATACGCAGTATTTT. Encoded protein: CASARKDIPYTDTQYF.

This chain links TRBV19 with TRBJ1-2, with 8 bases identical to TRBD1. The CDR3 runs to 15 residues. V trimming: 2 bases; J trimming: 8 bases; junction bases outside the gene matches: 10. Germline lookup yields CDR1 LNHDA and CDR2 SQIVND (reference sequence). The CDR3 protein is CASSILDRVRDGYTF. CDR3 coding DNA: TGTGCCAGTAGTATATTGGACAGGGTTCGGGACGGCTACACCTTC.

The chain uses TRBV19 and TRBJ2-7; perhaps TRBD1 as D (6 bases). Germline V gives CDR1 LNHDA, CDR2 SQIVND (reference sequence). Trimming removed 3 bases from V and 2 bases from J, with 8 bases in between. The CDR3 has 13 amino acids. The CDR3 is CASSIRTAYEQYF. Written as DNA, the CDR3 is TGTGCCAGTAGTATCCGGACAGCCTACGAGCAGTACTTC. Using reference TRBV19 and TRBJ2-7 for the parts outside the CDR3, the full variable domain is DGGITQSPKYLFRKEGQNVTLSCEQNLNHDAMYWYRQDPGQGLRLIYYSQIVNDFQKGDIAEGYSVSREKKESFPLTVTSAQKNPTAFYLCASSIRTAYEQYFGPGTRLTVT.

This chain connects TRBV6-1 to TRBJ2-1, with TRBD1 as a possible D gene (5 bases). The germline V and J ends were trimmed by 3 bases and 3 bases, with 9 bases remaining between them. The CDR3 sequence is 14 residues long. Germline V gene sequence: CDR1 MNHNS, CDR2 SASEGT. CDR3 region: CASSDDDSYNEQFF. The CDR3 DNA is TGTGCCAGCAGTGACGACGACAGCTACAATGAGCAGTTCTTC.

The V and J genes are TRBV5-4 and TRBJ2-7; D is ambiguous. The CDR3 has 12 amino acids. V dropped 1 base and J dropped 6 bases, with 8 bases sitting between them. In germline, CDR1 is SGHNT, CDR2 YYREEE (reference sequence). In nucleotides, the CDR3 is TGTGCCAGCAGCTTGCAAGGGCTCGAGCAGTACTTC. Translation gives CASSLQGLEQYF.

V and J are TRBV19 and TRBJ2-1; a weak D match, TRBD2 (5 bases). Germline CDR1 LNHDA, CDR2 SQIVND (reference sequence). With 5 bases removed from V and 9 bases from J, the gap between germline ends came to 14 bases. The length of the CDR3 is 13 residues. The CDR3 loop is CASSLIRESEQFF. The DNA of the CDR3 is TGTGCCAGTAGTCTCATCCGGGAATCTGAGCAGTTCTTC.

The J gene is TRBJ1-2, the V gene TRBV2; weak D call: TRBD1 (6 bases). The CDR3 spans 12 residues. The germline CDR1 and CDR2 sequences are SNHLY and FYNNEI. The ends were cut back, 8 bases at V and 3 bases at J, with 10 bases in the middle. CDR3: CASQAGDYGYTF. The CDR3 region has the DNA TGTGCCAGCCAAGCAGGGGACTATGGCTACACCTTC.

This rearrangement joins TRBV7-9 to TRBJ2-2; TRBD2 is a possible D gene (6 bases). V was cut by 0 bases and J by 1 base, with 9 bases left in between. The CDR3 covers 16 residues. In germline, CDR1 is SEHNR, CDR2 FQNEAQ (reference sequence). CDR3 amino acids: CASSLASSVNTGELFF. DNA for the CDR3: TGTGCCAGCAGCTTAGCGTCTAGCGTGAACACCGGGGAGCTGTTTTTT.

The CDR3 DNA is TGTGCCAGCAAACGGTTTGAGGATCAGCCCCAGCATTTT. Protein sequence: CASKRFEDQPQHF. The chain joins TRBV6-5 to TRBJ1-5, with unresolved D. The V gene lost 7 bases and the J gene lost 5 bases, with 12 bases spanning the gap. The CDR3 totals 13 residues. Germline V gene lookup returns CDR1 MNHEY and CDR2 SVGAGI.

This clone was counted only a few times. The chain is built from TRBV9 and TRBJ2-3, with TRBD1 matching 7 bases. The CDR3 is made up of 15 amino acids. The J segment lost 5 bases and the V segment lost 3 bases, leaving 9 bases of the junction unmatched. Germline V gene data show CDR1 as SGDLS and CDR2 as YYNGEE. CDR3 amino acids: CASSDSGGRGDTQYF. CDR3 DNA sequence: TGTGCCAGCAGCGACTCAGGGGGAAGGGGAGATACGCAGTATTTT.

The chain has TRBV18 and TRBJ2-6; TRBD2 is a possible D gene (6 bases). The V end lost 5 bases, the J end lost 0 bases, and 17 bases lay between the germline ends. CDR1 KGHSH and CDR2 LQKENI come from the germline V gene. The CDR3 runs 18 residues. The CDR3 nucleotides read TGTGCCAGCTCAACGGGGCTAGCGACTAGCTCTGGGGCCAACGTCCTGACTTTC. As protein: CASSTGLATSSGANVLTF.

The chain links TRBV5-4 to TRBJ1-1, with D possibly being TRBD1 (5 bases). The CDR3 is 14 amino acids. The ends were cut back, 2 bases at V and 5 bases at J, with 13 bases in the middle. Germline V gene lookup returns CDR1 SGHNT and CDR2 YYREEE (reference sequence). This chain's CDR3 is CASSFSWGGTEAFF. Written as DNA, the CDR3 is TGTGCCAGCAGCTTTAGCTGGGGGGGGACTGAAGCTTTCTTT.

V gene TRBV18 combines with J gene TRBJ2-3, with 10 bases aligning to TRBD1. Germline trimming cut 6 bases from V and 3 bases from J; bases unmatched to any gene: 3. Germline V gene sequence: CDR1 KGHSH, CDR2 LQKENI. The CDR3 sequence is 14 residues long. CDR3 residues: CASSGQGKTDTQYF. CDR3 DNA: TGTGCCAGCTCGGGACAGGGGAAAACAGATACGCAGTATTTT.

The chain uses TRBV5-4 and TRBJ2-6; no clear D gene. The V end lost 0 bases, the J end lost 3 bases, and 7 bases lay between the germline ends. Germline values: CDR1 SGHNT, CDR2 YYREEE (reference sequence). The CDR3 runs to 15 residues. The CDR3 DNA follows: TGTGCCAGCAGCTTGGGGCTAGGTGGGGCCAACGTCCTGACTTTC. Its translation is CASSLGLGGANVLTF.

J is TRBJ1-3 and V is TRBV7-7, with D hard to call. The germline V gene has CDR1 SSHAT and CDR2 FNYEAQ (reference sequence). The CDR3 covers 12 residues. V lost 11 bases, J lost 4 bases, and 12 bases lay in between. The CDR3 DNA reads TGTGCCGCGGGTGAGGAGGGAAACACCATATATTTT. Its translation: CAAGEEGNTIYF.